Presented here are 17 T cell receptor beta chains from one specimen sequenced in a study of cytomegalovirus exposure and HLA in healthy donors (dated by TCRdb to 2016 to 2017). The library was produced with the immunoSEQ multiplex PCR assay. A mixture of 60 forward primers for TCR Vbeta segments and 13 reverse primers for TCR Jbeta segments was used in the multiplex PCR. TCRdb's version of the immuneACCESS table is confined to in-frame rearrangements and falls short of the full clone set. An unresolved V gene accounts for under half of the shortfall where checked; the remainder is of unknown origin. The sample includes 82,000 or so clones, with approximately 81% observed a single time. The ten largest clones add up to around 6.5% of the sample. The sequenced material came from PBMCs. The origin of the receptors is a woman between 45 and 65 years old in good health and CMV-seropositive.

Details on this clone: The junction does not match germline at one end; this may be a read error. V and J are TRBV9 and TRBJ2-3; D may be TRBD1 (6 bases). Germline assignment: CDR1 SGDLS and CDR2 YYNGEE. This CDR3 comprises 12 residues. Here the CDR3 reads CASSSTGNKVSF. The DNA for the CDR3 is TGTGCCAGCAGCTCTACAGGGAATAAAGTCTCTTTT.

CDR3 sequence (DNA): TGTGCCAGCAGCCTTCTTGAGACAGCCTCCTACGAGCAGTACTTC. Amino acids: CASSLLETASYEQYF. The V and J genes are TRBV11-3 and TRBJ2-7; tentative D call: TRBD1 (5 bases). The V end lost 5 bases, the J end lost 0 bases, and 14 bases lay between the germline ends. The CDR3 sequence is 15 residues long. Germline CDR1 and CDR2: SGHNT and YENEEA.

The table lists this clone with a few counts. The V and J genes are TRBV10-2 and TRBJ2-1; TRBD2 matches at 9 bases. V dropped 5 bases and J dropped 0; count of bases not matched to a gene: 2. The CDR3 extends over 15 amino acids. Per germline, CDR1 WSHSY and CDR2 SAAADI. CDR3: CASSLSGSSYNEQFF. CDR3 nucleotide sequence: TGCGCCAGCAGTCTTAGCGGGAGCTCCTACAATGAGCAGTTCTTC.

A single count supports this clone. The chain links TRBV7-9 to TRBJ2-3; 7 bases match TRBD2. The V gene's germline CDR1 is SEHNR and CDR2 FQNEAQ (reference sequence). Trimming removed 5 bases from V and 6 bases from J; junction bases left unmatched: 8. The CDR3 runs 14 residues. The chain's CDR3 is CASSSAAGEDTQYF. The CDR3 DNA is TGTGCCAGCAGCAGCGCTGCGGGGGAGGATACGCAGTATTTT.

The CDR3 DNA sequence: TGTGCCAGCAGTGCGACAGGGGCTCGGGAGCAGTACTTC. This gives the protein CASSATGAREQYF. The chain uses TRBV6-6 and TRBJ2-7; 8 bases agree with TRBD1. The CDR3 sequence is 13 residues long. The junction had 7 bases not matched to a gene; V was cut back by 5 bases and J by 7 bases. In germline, CDR1 is MNHNY, CDR2 SVGAGI (reference sequence).

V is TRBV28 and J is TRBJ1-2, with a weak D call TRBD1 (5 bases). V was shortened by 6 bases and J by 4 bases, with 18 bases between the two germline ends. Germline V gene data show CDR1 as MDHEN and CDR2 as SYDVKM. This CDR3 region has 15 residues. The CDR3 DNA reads TGTGCCAGCAGACCCTGGCGGGGGTTAAGCTATGGCTACACCTTC. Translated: CASRPWRGLSYGYTF.

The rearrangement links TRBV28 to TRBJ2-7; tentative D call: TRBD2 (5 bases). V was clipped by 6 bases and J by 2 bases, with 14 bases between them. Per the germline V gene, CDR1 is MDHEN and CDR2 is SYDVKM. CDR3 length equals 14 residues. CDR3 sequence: CASSNPLGAYEQYF. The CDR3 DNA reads TGTGCCAGCAGCAATCCTCTCGGGGCCTACGAGCAGTACTTC.

CDR3 loop: CASSRGAGAEKLFF. DNA for the CDR3: TGTGCCAGCAGCCGTGGAGCGGGGGCTGAAAAACTGTTTTTT. The rearrangement uses TRBV5-6 and TRBJ1-4, with D perhaps TRBD1 (6 bases). The ends were cut back, 4 bases at V and 7 bases at J, with 14 bases in the middle. This CDR3 is 14 amino acids long. Germline CDR1 and CDR2: SGHDT and YYEEEE. The entire variable domain, with the rest obtained from reference TRBV5-6 and TRBJ1-4, is as follows: DAGVTQSPTHLIKTRGQQVTLRCSPKSGHDTVSWYQQALGQGPQFIFQYYEEEERQRGNFPDRFSGHQFPNYSSELNVNALLLGDSALYLCASSRGAGAEKLFFGSGTQLSVL.

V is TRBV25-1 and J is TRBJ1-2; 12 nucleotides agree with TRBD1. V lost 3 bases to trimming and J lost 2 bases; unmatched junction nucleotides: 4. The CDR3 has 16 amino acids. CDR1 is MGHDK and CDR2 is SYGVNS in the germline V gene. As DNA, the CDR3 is TGTGCCAGCAGTGATGGCGGGACAGGGGGCAACTATGGCTACACCTTC. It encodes CASSDGGTGGNYGYTF.

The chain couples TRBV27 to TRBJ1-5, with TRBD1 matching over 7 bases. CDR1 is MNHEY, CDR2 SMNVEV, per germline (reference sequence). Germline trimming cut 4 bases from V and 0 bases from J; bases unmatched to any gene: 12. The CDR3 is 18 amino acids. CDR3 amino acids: CASSSAIPDRNSNQPQHF. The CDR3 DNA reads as TGTGCCAGCAGTTCAGCTATCCCGGACAGGAATAGCAATCAGCCCCAGCATTTT.

Here the CDR3 DNA reads TGTGCCAGCAGCCAGGATCCCGGGAGCTCCTACGAGCAGTACTTC. It yields the protein CASSQDPGSSYEQYF. The chain employs TRBV14 and TRBJ2-7; tentatively, D is TRBD2 (6 bases). The CDR3 has 15 amino acids. Between the trimmed V and J ends, which lost 3 bases and 0 bases, there was a span of 12 bases. From germline, CDR1 is SGHDN and CDR2 FVKESK.

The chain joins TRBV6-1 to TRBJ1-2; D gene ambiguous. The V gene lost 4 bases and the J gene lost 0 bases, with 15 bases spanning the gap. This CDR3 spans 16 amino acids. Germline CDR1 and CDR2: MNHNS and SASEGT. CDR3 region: CASSGSYGLANYGYTF. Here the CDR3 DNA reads TGTGCCAGCAGTGGATCCTACGGGTTGGCTAACTATGGCTACACCTTC.

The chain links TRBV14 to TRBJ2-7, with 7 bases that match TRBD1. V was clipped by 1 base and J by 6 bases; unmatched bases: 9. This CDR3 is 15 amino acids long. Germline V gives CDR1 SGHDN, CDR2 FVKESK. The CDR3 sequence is CASSQVDRVKGEQYF. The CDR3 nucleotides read TGTGCCAGCAGCCAAGTTGACAGGGTAAAGGGCGAGCAGTACTTC.

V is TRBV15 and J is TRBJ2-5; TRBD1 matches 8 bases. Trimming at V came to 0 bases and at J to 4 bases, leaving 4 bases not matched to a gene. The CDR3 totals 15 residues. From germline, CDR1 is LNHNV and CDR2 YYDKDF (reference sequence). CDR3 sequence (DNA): TGTGCCACCAGCAGAGATCAGGGGGCGGGAGAGACCCAGTACTTC. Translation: CATSRDQGAGETQYF.

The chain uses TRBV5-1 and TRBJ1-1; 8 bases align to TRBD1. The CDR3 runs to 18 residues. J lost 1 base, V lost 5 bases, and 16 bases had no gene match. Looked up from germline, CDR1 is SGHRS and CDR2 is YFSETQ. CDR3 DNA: TGCGCCAGCAGGACTTGGTCAGGGGGCGCAAATCAGAACACTGAAGCTTTCTTT. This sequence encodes CASRTWSGGANQNTEAFF.

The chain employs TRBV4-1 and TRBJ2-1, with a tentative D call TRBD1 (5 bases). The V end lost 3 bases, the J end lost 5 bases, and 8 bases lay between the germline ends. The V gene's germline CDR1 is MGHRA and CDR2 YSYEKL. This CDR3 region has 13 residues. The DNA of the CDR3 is TGCGCCAGCAGCCACCAGGGCCACAATGAGCAGTTCTTC. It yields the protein CASSHQGHNEQFF.

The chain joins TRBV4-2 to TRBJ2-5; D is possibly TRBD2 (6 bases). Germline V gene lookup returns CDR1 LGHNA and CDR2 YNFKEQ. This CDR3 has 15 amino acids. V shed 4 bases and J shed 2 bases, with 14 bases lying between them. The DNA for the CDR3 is TGTGCCAGCAGCCTAGTACTAGCATTACAAGAGACCCAGTACTTC. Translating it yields CASSLVLALQETQYF.